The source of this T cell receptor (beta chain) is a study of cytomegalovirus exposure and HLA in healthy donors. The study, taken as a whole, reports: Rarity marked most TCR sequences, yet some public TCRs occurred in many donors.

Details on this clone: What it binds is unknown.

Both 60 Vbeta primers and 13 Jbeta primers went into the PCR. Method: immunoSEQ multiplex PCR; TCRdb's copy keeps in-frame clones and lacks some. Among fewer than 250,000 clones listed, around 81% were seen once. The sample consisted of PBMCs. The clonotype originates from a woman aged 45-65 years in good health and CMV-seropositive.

CDR3 region: CASSLNPGLGNEKLFF. CDR3 nucleotides: TGCGCCAGCAGCTTGAACCCAGGGTTGGGTAATGAAAAACTGTTTTTT. V is TRBV5-1 and J is TRBJ1-4, with D possibly TRBD1 on 5 matching bases. The germline gives CDR1 SGHRS, CDR2 YFSETQ. V was clipped by 1 base and J by 4 bases, with 14 bases between them. CDR3 length: 16 amino acids.